Sequencing of this TCR beta chain was carried out in a study of blood T cell repertoires in COVID-19. Across the study: Nucleic acid was either cDNA or gDNA, and it came from T cells, B-cell-depleted T cells, or PBMCs.

The CDR3 consists of 15 residues. Trimming took 2 bases from V and 3 from J, leaving 12 bases between them. Per germline, CDR1 SGDLS and CDR2 YYNGEE. The method was immunoSEQ multiplex PCR; TCRdb's version includes in-frame clones alone and lacks a portion of them. The profile shows over 200,000 clones, 70% to 90% of them singletons. In this sample, this clone turned up once. This receptor was identified in a woman aged 45-59 years with acute or convalescent COVID-19. The gene calls are TRBV9 and TRBJ1-5; D is uncertain. Sequencing used peripheral blood. The CDR3 reads CASSVTPVSNQPQHF. As DNA, the CDR3 is TGTGCCAGCAGCGTCACTCCCGTTTCCAATCAGCCCCAGCATTTT.